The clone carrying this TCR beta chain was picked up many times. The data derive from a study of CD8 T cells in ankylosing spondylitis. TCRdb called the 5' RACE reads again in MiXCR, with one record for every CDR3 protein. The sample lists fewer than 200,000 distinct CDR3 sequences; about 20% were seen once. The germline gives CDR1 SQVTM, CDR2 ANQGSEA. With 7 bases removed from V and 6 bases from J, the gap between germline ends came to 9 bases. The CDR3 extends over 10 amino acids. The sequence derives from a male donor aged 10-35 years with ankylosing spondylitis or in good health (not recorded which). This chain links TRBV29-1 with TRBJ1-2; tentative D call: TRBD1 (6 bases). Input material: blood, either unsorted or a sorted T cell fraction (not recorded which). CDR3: CSAQGDGYTF. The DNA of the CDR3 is TGCAGCGCACAGGGTGATGGCTACACCTTC.